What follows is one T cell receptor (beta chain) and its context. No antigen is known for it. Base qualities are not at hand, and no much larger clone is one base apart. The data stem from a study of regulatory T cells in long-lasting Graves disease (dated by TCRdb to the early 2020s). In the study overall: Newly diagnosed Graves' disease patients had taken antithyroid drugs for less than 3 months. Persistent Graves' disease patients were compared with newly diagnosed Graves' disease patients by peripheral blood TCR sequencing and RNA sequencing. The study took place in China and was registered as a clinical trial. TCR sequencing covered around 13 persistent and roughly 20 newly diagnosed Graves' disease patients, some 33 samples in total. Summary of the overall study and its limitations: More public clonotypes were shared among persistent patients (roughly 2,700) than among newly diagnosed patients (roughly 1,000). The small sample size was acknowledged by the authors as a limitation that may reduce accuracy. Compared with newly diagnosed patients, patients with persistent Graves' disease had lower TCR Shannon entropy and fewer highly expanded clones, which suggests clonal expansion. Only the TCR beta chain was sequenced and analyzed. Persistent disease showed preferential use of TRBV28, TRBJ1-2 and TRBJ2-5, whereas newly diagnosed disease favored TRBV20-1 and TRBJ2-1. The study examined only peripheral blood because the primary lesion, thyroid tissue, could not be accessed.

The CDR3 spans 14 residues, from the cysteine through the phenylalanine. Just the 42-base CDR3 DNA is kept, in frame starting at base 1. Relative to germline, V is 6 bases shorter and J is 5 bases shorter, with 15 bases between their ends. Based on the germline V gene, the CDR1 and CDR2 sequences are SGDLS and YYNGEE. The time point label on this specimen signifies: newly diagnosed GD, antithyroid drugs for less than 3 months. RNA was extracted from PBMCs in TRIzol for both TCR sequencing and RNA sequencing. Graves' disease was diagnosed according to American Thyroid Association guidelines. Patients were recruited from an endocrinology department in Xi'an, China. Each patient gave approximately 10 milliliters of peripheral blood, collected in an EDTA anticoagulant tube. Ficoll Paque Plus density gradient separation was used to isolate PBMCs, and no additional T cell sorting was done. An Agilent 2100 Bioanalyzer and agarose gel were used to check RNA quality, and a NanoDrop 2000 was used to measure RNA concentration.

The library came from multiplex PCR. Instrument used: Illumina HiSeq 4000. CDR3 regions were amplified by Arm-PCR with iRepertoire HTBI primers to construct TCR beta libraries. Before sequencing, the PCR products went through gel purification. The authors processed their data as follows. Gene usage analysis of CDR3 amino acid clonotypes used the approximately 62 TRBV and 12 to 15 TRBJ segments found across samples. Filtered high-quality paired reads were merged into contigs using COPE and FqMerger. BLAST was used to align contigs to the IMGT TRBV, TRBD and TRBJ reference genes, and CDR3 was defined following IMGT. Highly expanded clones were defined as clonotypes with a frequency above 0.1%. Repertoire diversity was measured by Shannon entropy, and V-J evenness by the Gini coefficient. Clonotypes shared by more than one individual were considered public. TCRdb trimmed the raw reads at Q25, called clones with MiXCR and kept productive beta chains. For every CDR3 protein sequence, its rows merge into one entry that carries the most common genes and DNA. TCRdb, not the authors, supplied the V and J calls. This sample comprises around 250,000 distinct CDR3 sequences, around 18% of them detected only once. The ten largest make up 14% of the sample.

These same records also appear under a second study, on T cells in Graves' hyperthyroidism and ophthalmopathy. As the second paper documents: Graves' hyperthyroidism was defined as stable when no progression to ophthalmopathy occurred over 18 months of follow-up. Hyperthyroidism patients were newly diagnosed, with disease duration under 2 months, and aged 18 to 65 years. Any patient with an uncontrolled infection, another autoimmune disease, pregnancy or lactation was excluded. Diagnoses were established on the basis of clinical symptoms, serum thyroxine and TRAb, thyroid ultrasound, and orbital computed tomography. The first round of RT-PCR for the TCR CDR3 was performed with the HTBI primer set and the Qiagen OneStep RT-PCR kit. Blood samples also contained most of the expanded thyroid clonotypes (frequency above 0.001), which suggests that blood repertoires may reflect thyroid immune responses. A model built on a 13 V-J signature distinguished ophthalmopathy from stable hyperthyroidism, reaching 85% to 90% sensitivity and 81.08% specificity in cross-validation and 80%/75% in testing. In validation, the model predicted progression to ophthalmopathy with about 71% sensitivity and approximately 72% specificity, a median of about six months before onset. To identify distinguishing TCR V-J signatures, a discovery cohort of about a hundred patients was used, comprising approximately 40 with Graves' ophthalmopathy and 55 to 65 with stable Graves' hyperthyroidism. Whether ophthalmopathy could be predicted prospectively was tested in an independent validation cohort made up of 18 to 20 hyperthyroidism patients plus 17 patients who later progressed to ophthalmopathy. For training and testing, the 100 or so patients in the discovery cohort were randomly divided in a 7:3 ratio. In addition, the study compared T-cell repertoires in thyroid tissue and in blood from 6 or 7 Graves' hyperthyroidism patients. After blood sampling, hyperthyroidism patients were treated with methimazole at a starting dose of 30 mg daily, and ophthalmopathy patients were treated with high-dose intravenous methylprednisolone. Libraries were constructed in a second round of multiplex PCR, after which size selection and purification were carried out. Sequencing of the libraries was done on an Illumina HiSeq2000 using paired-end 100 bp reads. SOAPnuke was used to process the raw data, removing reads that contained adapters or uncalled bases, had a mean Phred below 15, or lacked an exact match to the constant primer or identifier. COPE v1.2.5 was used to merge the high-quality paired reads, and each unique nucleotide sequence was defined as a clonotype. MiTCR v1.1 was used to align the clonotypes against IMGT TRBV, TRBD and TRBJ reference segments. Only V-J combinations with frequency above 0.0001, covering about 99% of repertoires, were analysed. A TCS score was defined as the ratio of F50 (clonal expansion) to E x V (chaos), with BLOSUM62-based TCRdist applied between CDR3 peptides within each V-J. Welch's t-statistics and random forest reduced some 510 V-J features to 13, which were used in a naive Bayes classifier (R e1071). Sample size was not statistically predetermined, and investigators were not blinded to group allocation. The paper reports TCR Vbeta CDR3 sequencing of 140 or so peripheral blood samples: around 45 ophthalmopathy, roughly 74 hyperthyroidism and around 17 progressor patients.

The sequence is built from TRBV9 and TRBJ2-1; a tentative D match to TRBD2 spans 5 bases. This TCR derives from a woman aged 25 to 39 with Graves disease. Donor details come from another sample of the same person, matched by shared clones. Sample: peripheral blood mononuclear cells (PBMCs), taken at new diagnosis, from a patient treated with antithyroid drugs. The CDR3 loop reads CASTPGNTDNEQFF. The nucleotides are TGTGCCAGCACCCCCGGGAACACCGACAATGAGCAGTTCTTC.